The clone carrying this TCR beta chain was seen just once. Authors' methods: The authors estimated nucleated cell counts from reference gene primer amplification. Clones were sequenced by immunoSEQ multiplex PCR, and TCRdb holds only the in-frame ones, with some missing. V and J calls and clone size come straight from that table; D and trimming were deduced from the DNA. The table records fewer than 40,000 clones, around 88% of them present only once. The data originate from a study of blood T cell repertoires in COVID-19. The trim removed 4 bases at V and 3 bases at J, leaving 4 bases unmatched. Germline lookup yields CDR1 SGHDT and CDR2 YYEEEE. The length of the CDR3 is 13 residues.

V is TRBV5-6 and J is TRBJ2-7; 7 bases align to TRBD1. The sequenced sample consisted of peripheral blood. The sequence derives from a woman in her sixties or seventies with active COVID-19. CDR3 nucleotides: TGTGCCAGCAGCACGGGACAGAACTACGAGCAGTACTTC. The encoded protein is CASSTGQNYEQYF.